These 10 T cell receptor beta chains originate from one sample sequenced in a study of CD8+ T cells in alopecia areata. Documented treatment: oral pan-JAK inhibitor, 5-10 mg twice daily. cDNA serving as the sequencing template came from extracted, reverse transcribed RNA. The repertoire was sequenced with immunoSEQ multiplex PCR; TCRdb's copy has only in-frame clones and lacks some. The table has more than 110,000 clones, 82% seen once. The starting material was CD8+ T cells sorted from blood, obtained at week 4, from a patient treated with tofacitinib. Receptors were obtained from a human donor with alopecia areata.

This clone turned up a few times. This rearrangement joins TRBV7-2 to TRBJ2-7; the match to TRBD2 covers 7 bases. The CDR3 covers 12 residues. Looked up from germline, CDR1 is SGHTA and CDR2 is FQGNSA. Germline trimming cut 4 bases from V and 6 bases from J; bases unmatched to any gene: 3. Written as DNA, the CDR3 is TGTGCCAGCAGCTGGCGGGGGACCGAGCAGTACTTC. Protein sequence: CASSWRGTEQYF.

The chain uses TRBV6-5 and TRBJ2-1; 9 bases line up with TRBD1. Germline assignment: CDR1 MNHEY and CDR2 SVGAGI. The CDR3 is 13 amino acids. J gave up 7 bases and V 4 bases, and 2 bases lay outside the gene matches. For the CDR3, the DNA is TGTGCCAGCAGTTTCGGACAGGGGAATGAGCAGTTCTTC. It translates to CASSFGQGNEQFF.

The chain joins TRBV10-3 to TRBJ2-1; 10 nucleotides line up with TRBD1. Germline V gene lookup returns CDR1 ENHRY and CDR2 SYGVKD. Unmatched junction bases numbered 0, after V lost 4 bases and J lost 6 bases. This CDR3 is 13 amino acids long. CDR3 coding DNA: TGTGCCATCAGTGGGGACAGGGGCAATGAGCAGTTCTTC. Its translation is CAISGDRGNEQFF.

The genes are TRBV29-1 and TRBJ1-2; D is ambiguous. The V end lost 5 bases, the J end lost 2 bases, and 6 bases lay between the germline ends. The CDR3 sequence is 11 residues long. CDR1 and CDR2 (germline): SQVTM, ANQGSEA. For the CDR3, the DNA is TGCAGCGTTATAGAGAACTATGGCTACACCTTC. Amino acids: CSVIENYGYTF.

J is TRBJ2-1 and V is TRBV29-1, with TRBD2 as a possible D gene (5 bases). Germline-derived CDR1 and CDR2 are SQVTM and ANQGSEA. This CDR3 region has 14 residues. V lost 2 bases, J lost 8 bases, and 16 bases lay in between. CDR3 sequence reads: CSVELFGDSDEQFF. The CDR3 DNA reads TGCAGCGTTGAACTTTTCGGGGATTCGGATGAGCAGTTCTTC.

The J gene is TRBJ2-4, the V gene TRBV11-3, with no clear D. Germline V gene lookup returns CDR1 SGHNT and CDR2 YENEEA. There are 10 residues in the CDR3. The V and J ends lost 3 bases and 9 bases respectively, with 3 bases between them. The CDR3 loop is CASSLGIQYF. Written as DNA, the CDR3 is TGTGCCAGCAGCTTGGGCATTCAGTACTTC.

V and J are TRBV12-5 and TRBJ2-3; D unresolved. The germline V and J ends were trimmed by 7 bases and 2 bases, with 10 bases remaining between them. CDR1 and CDR2 from the germline V gene are LGHNT and FRNRAP. The CDR3 sequence is 13 residues long. The CDR3, as DNA: TGTGCTAGTGTCTACGTTCCCACAGATACGCAGTATTTT. The encoded protein is CASVYVPTDTQYF. The entire variable domain, with the rest obtained from reference TRBV12-5 and TRBJ2-3, is as follows: DARVTQTPRHKVTEMGQEVTMRCQPILGHNTVFWYRQTMMQGLELLAYFRNRAPLDDSGMPKDRFSAEMPDATLATLKIQPSEPRDSAVYFCASVYVPTDTQYFGPGTRLTVL.

The chain links TRBV5-4 to TRBJ2-7; either TRBD1 or TRBD2 may fit D (6 bases each). V lost 6 bases, J lost 6 bases, and 13 bases lay in between. Germline V gene sequence: CDR1 SGHNT, CDR2 YYREEE (reference sequence). The CDR3 totals 12 residues. Here the CDR3 DNA reads TGTGCCAGCACGGGGGCGGGGTCCGAGCAGTACTTC. It codes for CASTGAGSEQYF.

This clone was detected only a few times. The CDR3 protein is CASSFPRESIAKNIQYF. The CDR3 DNA follows: TGTGCCAGCAGTTTTCCCAGGGAATCCATAGCCAAAAACATTCAGTACTTC. The chain combines TRBV28 with TRBJ2-4; tentatively, D is TRBD1 (5 bases). V was cut by 3 bases and J by 0 bases, with 15 bases left in between. This CDR3 is built from 17 residues. Looked up from germline, CDR1 is MDHEN and CDR2 is SYDVKM. Full variable domain (missing parts from reference TRBV28 and TRBJ2-4): DVKVTQSSRYLVKRTGEKVFLECVQDMDHENMFWYRQDPGLGLRLIYFSYDVKMKEKGDIPEGYSVSREKKERFSLILESASTNQTSMYLCASSFPRESIAKNIQYFGAGTRLSVL.

V is TRBV10-3 and J is TRBJ2-1; 13 bases align to TRBD2. V was clipped by 3 bases and J by 5 bases; unmatched bases: 7. Germline V lookup: CDR1 ENHRY, CDR2 SYGVKD. This CDR3 comprises 17 residues. Here the CDR3 reads CAISDRLAGGLDNEQFF. Here the CDR3 DNA reads TGTGCCATCAGTGACCGACTAGCGGGGGGCCTGGACAATGAGCAGTTCTTC.